The clone carrying this TCR beta chain was counted at least ten times. The sample is drawn from a study of regulatory T cells in long-lasting Graves disease. Time point meaning: newly diagnosed GD, antithyroid drugs for less than 3 months. With RNA extracted from PBMCs as input, the TCR library was made. Both iRepertoire HTBI primers and Arm-PCR of CDR3 regions were used to build the TCR beta libraries. TCRdb passed the multiplex PCR reads through MiXCR, listing each CDR3 protein once. Of 360,000 or so distinct CDR3 sequences in the sample, roughly 16% were seen once. Germline CDR1 reads MDHEN; CDR2 reads SYDVKM. V was clipped by 6 bases and J by 5 bases; unmatched bases: 9. This CDR3 has 16 amino acids. The sample was also reused in another study, on T cells in Graves' hyperthyroidism and ophthalmopathy.

The sample consisted of peripheral blood mononuclear cells (PBMCs), taken at new diagnosis, from a patient treated with antithyroid drugs. The rearrangement joins TRBV28 to TRBJ2-5; 13 nucleotides match TRBD2. This receptor was obtained from a woman aged 18-30 years with Graves disease. DNA for the CDR3: TGTGCCAGCAGCAAACTAGCGGGGGGGCCTAGGGAGACCCAGTACTTC. It yields the protein CASSKLAGGPRETQYF.